This TCR beta chain originates from a study of blood T cell repertoires in COVID-19 (dated by TCRdb to 2020 to 2022). In terms of the full investigation: Samples from collaborators originated in the United States, Italy and Spain and spanned both the acute and convalescent phases of COVID-19. The material from the prospective study consisted of cDNA or gDNA derived from T cells, B-cell-depleted T cells, or PBMCs. Subjects who had been exposed to COVID-19, were actively infected with it, or had recovered from it provided the deeply sampled blood TCRbeta repertoires that made up the dataset. The repertoires were made available in a free public database intended to serve as a resource for research on the immune response to SARS-CoV-2. The samples were drawn from the first 160 participants of the ongoing ImmuneRACE study and from 1,254 subjects provided by 6 global collaborators. Nearly every sample came with metadata listing a de-identified subject ID, COVID-19 status, age in years and sex. Where available, HLA class I and class II types were obtained from metadata supplied by the sample provider rather than from assay-based typing. Summary of the overall study and its limitations: The quantity of clinical and demographic metadata differed by source and by participant and was supplied without curation.

The collaborating institutions used their own protocols to collect whole blood in K2EDTA tubes. Collaborator samples were shipped for TCRbeta analysis as frozen whole blood, isolated PBMCs, or DNA extracted from either sample type. This clone was detected once. No antigen is known for it. No base-level quality is on record; no much larger clone is a single base apart. TCRbeta CDR3 regions were amplified from genomic DNA by means of the immunoSEQ Assay, a bias-controlled multiplex PCR. The authors' analysis ran thus. The number of nucleated cells in each sample was estimated by amplification of reference gene primers within the assay. Sequence reads were collapsed and filtered to measure the absolute abundance of every unique TCRbeta CDR3 rearrangement. For each sample, productive Simpson clonality was calculated as the square root of Simpson's diversity index across productive rearrangements. This immuneACCESS table, as held by TCRdb, lists in-frame sequences with V and J called but not all clones. Of the missing ones, under half trace to an unresolved V gene in checked studies; the others have no known cause. That table furnishes V, J and clone size, whereas the DNA furnished D and trimming. For this sample the table gives about 210,000 clones, of which 88% were detected only once. Together, the top ten hold more than 1.5% of the sample.

CDR1 and CDR2 were assigned from the germline V gene as SGDLS and YYNGEE. V is pruned by 3 bases and J by 9 bases, leaving 9 bases of the junction without a gene match. CDR3 length: 15 amino acids, cysteine to phenylalanine. Only the CDR3 DNA stays, 45 bases, in frame from base 1. The sequenced material came from peripheral blood. The source is a man between 70 and 80 years old with acute or convalescent COVID-19. This chain joins TRBV9 to TRBJ2-1, with 10 central nucleotides matching TRBD2. The DNA sequence is TGTGCCAGCAGCGGTCTAGCGGGAGTGGCGGGTGAGCAGTTCTTC. The encoded protein is CASSGLAGVAGEQFF.